The sequence of this TCR beta chain was determined in a study of T cells in Graves' hyperthyroidism and ophthalmopathy. CDR3 size: 14 residues. Germline CDR1 is SGHVS and CDR2 is FNYEAQ. Trimming at V came to 10 bases and at J to 4 bases, leaving 12 bases not matched to a gene. Amplified TCR beta CDR3 regions came from RNA transcripts. The HTBI set primed first-round TCR CDR3 RT-PCR. TCRdb re-derived calls from the multiplex PCR reads in MiXCR, one entry per CDR3 protein. The table has 450,000 to 700,000 distinct CDR3 sequences, just over 45% seen once. This clonotype originated in an adult woman with Graves' disease, either hyperthyroidism or ophthalmopathy (not recorded which). The rearrangement joins TRBV7-6 to TRBJ1-2, with TRBD1 identical over 7 bases. Source material: peripheral blood or thyroid tissue (not recorded which). The CDR3, as DNA: TGTGCCACCTCTGGGGATGACAGGGTCTATGGCTACACCTTC. Residues: CATSGDDRVYGYTF.